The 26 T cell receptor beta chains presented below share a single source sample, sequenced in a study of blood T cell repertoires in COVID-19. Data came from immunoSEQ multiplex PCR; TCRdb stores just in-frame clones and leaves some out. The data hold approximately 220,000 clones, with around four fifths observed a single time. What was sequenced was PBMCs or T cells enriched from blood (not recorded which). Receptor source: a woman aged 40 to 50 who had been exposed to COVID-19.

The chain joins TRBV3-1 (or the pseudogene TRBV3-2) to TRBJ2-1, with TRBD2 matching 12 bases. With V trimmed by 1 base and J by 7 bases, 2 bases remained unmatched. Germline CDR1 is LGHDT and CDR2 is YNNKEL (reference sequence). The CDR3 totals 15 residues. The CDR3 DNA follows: TGTGCCAGCAGCCAAGCTAGCGGGGGGGTTAATGAGCAGTTCTTC. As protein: CASSQASGGVNEQFF.

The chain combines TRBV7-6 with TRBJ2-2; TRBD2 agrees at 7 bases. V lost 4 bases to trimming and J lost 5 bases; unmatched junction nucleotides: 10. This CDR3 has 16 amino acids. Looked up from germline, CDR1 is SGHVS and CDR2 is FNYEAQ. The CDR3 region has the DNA TGTGCCAGCAGCTCTCGAGGATCCGGGGGGACCGGGGAGCTGTTTTTT. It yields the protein CASSSRGSGGTGELFF.

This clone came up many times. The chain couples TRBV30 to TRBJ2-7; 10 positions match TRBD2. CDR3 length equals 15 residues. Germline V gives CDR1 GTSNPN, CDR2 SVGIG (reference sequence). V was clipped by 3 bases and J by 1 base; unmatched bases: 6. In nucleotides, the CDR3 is TGTGCCTGGAGCGCTACTAGCGGGGCTTCCTACGAGCAGTACTTC. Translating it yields CAWSATSGASYEQYF.

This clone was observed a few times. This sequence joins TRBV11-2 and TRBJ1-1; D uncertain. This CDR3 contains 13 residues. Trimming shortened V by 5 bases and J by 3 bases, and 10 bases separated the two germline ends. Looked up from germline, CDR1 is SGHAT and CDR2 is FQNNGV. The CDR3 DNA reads TGTGCCAGCAGCCCCAATCCGGACACTGAAGCTTTCTTT. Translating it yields CASSPNPDTEAFF.

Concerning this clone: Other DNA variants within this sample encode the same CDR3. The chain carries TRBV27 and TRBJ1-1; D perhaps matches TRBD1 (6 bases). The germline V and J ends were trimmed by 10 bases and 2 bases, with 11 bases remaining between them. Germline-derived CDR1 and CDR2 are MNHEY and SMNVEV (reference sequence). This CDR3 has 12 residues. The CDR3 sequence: CATKTGNTEAFF. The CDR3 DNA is TGTGCCACCAAGACAGGTAACACTGAAGCTTTCTTT.

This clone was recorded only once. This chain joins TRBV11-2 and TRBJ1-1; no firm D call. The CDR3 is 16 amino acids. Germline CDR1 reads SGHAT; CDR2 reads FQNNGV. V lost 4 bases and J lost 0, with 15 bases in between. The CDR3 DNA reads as TGTGCCAGCAGCTCCCCCCGAGGGCCTATGAACACTGAAGCTTTCTTT. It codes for CASSSPRGPMNTEAFF. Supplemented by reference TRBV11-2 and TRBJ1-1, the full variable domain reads EAGVAQSPRYKIIEKRQSVAFWCNPISGHATLYWYQQILGQGPKLLIQFQNNGVVDDSQLPKDRFSAERLKGVDSTLKIQPAKLEDSAVYLCASSSPRGPMNTEAFFGQGTRLTVV.

CDR3 nucleotides: TGTGCCAGCACTTCAGGACAGGTCAATCAGCCCCAGCATTTT. Translating gives CASTSGQVNQPQHF. The rearrangement links TRBV6-5 to TRBJ1-5; TRBD1 agrees at 7 bases. Germline loops: CDR1 MNHEY, CDR2 SVGAGI. V gave up 7 bases and J gave up 3 bases; unmatched junction bases: 6. This CDR3 is built from 14 residues.

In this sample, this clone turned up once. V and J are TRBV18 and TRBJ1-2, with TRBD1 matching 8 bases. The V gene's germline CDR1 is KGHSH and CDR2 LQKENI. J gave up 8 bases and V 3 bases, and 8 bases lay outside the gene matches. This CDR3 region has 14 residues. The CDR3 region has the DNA TGTGCCAGCTCACCGGTACAGGGGGGCGAAGGCTACACCTTC. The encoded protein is CASSPVQGGEGYTF.

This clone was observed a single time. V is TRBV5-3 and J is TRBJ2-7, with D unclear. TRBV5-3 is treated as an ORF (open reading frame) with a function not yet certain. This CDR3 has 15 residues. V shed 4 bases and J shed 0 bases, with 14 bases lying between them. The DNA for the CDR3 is TGTGCCAGAAGCCTCACAGTTCCCCTCTCCTACGAGCAGTACTTC. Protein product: CARSLTVPLSYEQYF.

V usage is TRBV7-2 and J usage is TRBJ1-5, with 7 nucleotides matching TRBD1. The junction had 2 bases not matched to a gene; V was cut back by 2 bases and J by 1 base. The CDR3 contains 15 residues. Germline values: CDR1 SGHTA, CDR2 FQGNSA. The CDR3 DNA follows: TGTGCCAGCAGCTTAACGGGACAGAGCAATCAGCCCCAGCATTTT. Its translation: CASSLTGQSNQPQHF.

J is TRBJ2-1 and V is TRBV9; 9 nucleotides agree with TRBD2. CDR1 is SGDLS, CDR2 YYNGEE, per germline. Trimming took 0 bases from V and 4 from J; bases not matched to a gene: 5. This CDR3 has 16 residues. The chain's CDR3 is CASSVGLAGPYNEQFF. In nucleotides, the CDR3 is TGTGCCAGCAGCGTAGGGCTAGCGGGACCATACAATGAGCAGTTCTTC.

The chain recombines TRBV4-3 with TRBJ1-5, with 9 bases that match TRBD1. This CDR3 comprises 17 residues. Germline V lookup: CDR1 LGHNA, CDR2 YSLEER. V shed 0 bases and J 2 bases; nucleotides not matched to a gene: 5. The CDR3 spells CASSQEVQGARNQPQHF. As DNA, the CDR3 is TGCGCCAGCAGCCAAGAGGTACAGGGGGCGCGCAATCAGCCCCAGCATTTT.

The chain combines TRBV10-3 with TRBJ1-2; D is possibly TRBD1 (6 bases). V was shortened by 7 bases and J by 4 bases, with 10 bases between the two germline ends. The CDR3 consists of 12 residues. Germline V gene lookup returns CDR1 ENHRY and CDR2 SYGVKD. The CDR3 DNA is TGTGCCATCAAGGACAGTTTCTATGGCTACACCTTC. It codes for CAIKDSFYGYTF.

In DNA, the CDR3 is TGTGCCAGTAGTGCCCAGGGAACCACAGATGATACGCAGTATTTT. It translates to CASSAQGTTDDTQYF. V is TRBV19 and J is TRBJ2-3; D is perhaps TRBD1 (5 bases). The CDR3 spans 15 residues. The V gene lost 5 bases and the J gene lost 6 bases, with 18 bases spanning the gap. CDR1 and CDR2 (germline): LNHDA, SQIVND (reference sequence).

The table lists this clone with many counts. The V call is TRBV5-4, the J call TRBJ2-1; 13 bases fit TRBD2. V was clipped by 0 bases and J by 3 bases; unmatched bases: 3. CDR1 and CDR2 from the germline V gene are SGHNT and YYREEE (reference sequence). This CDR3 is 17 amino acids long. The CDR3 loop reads CASSLGLAGGFYNEQFF. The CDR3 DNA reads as TGTGCCAGCAGCTTGGGACTAGCGGGGGGATTCTACAATGAGCAGTTCTTC.

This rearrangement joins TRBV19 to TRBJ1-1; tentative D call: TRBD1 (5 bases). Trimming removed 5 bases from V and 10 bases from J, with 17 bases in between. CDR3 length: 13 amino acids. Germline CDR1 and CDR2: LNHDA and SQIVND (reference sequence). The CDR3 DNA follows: TGTGCCAGTAGTCCTTCTTCCGGGGGAACAGCTTTCTTT. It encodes CASSPSSGGTAFF.

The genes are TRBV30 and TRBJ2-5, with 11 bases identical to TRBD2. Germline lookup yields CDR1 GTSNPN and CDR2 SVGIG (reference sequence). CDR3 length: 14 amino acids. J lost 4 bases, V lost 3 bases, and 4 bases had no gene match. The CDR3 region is CAWSPGLAGETQYF. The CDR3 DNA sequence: TGTGCCTGGAGCCCCGGACTAGCGGGAGAGACCCAGTACTTC.

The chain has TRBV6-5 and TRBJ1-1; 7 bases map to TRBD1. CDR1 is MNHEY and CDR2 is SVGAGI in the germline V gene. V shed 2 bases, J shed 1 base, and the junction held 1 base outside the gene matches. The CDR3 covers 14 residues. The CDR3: CASSYGTENTEAFF. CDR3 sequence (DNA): TGTGCCAGCAGTTACGGGACAGAGAACACTGAAGCTTTCTTT.

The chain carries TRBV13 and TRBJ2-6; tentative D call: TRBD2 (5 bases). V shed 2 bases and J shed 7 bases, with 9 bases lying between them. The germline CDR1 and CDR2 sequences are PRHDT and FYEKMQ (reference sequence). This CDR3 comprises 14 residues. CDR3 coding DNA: TGTGCCAGCAGCTTATGGTCGGGAGCCAACGTCCTGACTTTC. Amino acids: CASSLWSGANVLTF.

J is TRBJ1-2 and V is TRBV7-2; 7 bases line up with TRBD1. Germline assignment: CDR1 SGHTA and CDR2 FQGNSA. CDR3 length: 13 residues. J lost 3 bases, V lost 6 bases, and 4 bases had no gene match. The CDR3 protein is CASRYDRDYGYTF. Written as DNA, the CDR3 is TGTGCCAGCAGATATGACAGGGACTATGGCTACACCTTC.

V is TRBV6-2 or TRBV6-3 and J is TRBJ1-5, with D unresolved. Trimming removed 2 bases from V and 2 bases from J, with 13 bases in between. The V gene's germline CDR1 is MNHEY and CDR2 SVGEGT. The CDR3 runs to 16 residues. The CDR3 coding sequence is TGTGCCAGCAGTTACCCACGAGGGCATGGCAATCAGCCCCAGCATTTT. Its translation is CASSYPRGHGNQPQHF.

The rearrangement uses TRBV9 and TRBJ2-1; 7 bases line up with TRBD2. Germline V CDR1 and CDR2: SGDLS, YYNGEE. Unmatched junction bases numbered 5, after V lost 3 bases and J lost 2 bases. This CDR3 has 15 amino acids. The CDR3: CASSANGGAYNEQFF. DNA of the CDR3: TGTGCCAGCAGCGCGAATGGGGGGGCCTACAATGAGCAGTTCTTC.

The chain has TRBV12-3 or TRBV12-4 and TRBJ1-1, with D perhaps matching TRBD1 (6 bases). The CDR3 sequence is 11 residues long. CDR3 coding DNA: TGTGCGGGTGGGAGGGGGAATGAAGCTTTCTTT. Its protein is CAGGRGNEAFF.

This CDR3 is CASSGLGQGNYEQYF. CDR3 bases: TGCGCCAGCAGCGGGTTGGGACAGGGTAACTACGAGCAGTACTTC. The chain carries TRBV10-2 and TRBJ2-7, with TRBD1 matching 9 bases. The CDR3 has 15 residues. Trimming removed 6 bases from V and 3 bases from J; junction bases left unmatched: 9. Germline V gene sequence: CDR1 WSHSY, CDR2 SAAADI.

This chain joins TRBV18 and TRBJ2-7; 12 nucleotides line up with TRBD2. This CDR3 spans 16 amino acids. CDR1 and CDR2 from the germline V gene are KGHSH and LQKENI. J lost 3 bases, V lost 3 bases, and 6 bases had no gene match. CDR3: CASSPGLAGGLYEQYF. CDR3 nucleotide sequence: TGTGCCAGCTCACCGGGGCTAGCGGGGGGGCTCTACGAGCAGTACTTC.

The CDR3 DNA reads TGTGCCAGCAGCCAAGATCTGTACAGGGGGCACACAGATACGCAGTATTTT. Its translation is CASSQDLYRGHTDTQYF. The V call is TRBV3-1 (or the pseudogene TRBV3-2), the J call TRBJ2-3; 9 nucleotides line up with TRBD1. Germline CDR1 and CDR2: LGHDT and YNNKEL (reference sequence). The V and J ends lost 0 bases and 2 bases, in that order; junction bases with no gene match: 6. There are 17 residues in the CDR3.